Presented here are 2 T cell receptor beta chains from one specimen sequenced in a study of shared clonotypes between healthy human individuals (dated by TCRdb to between 2020 and 2021). Library creation used the immunoSEQ multiplex PCR assay. In its TCRdb copy, this immuneACCESS table keeps in-frame sequences only and misses some clones. Where compared with another copy, unresolved V genes explain less than half of these, and the others have no known cause. A total of 1,500,000 or so clones appear in this sample, roughly 97% of them only once. Of the sample, 0.95% to 1.5% is held by the ten largest clones. Sequencing was done on a sample of naive CD4+ T cells sorted from blood. The cell subset or site tag for this specimen amounts to: CD45RA+ positively selected. Receptors were obtained from a young man in good health.

The chain uses TRBV28 and TRBJ1-1, with D perhaps matching TRBD1 (6 bases). CDR1 and CDR2 (germline): MDHEN, SYDVKM. V dropped 2 bases and J dropped 4 bases, with 17 bases sitting between them. This CDR3 is built from 16 residues. The CDR3 protein is CASSLNRGRFSTEAFF. Here the CDR3 DNA reads TGTGCCAGCAGTTTAAATCGGGGGCGGTTTAGCACTGAAGCTTTCTTT.

This chain connects TRBV19 to TRBJ2-1; D unresolved. The V gene lost 5 bases and the J gene lost 4 bases, with 9 bases spanning the gap. This CDR3 is 13 amino acids long. The germline V gene has CDR1 LNHDA and CDR2 SQIVND (reference sequence). The CDR3 sequence is CASSPLGYNEQFF. In DNA, the CDR3 is TGTGCCAGTAGTCCGCTGGGGTACAATGAGCAGTTCTTC. Using reference TRBV19 and TRBJ2-1 for the parts outside the CDR3, the full variable domain is DGGITQSPKYLFRKEGQNVTLSCEQNLNHDAMYWYRQDPGQGLRLIYYSQIVNDFQKGDIAEGYSVSREKKESFPLTVTSAQKNPTAFYLCASSPLGYNEQFFGPGTRLTVL.